Shown below are 21 T cell receptor beta chains from a single sample sequenced in a study of blood T cells in healthy people across ages. A J-beta primer mix and a sample-barcoded 5' primer were used in a second PCR of roughly 6 to 11 cycles. TCRdb reanalysed the 5' RACE reads using MiXCR and keeps one entry per CDR3 protein. Of 1.5 million to 2 million distinct CDR3 sequences in the sample, around 35% were seen once. Sample: blood. The origin of the receptors is a young woman in good health.

This clonotype has only a few counts. The chain combines TRBV7-3 with TRBJ2-3; 9 positions match TRBD2. With 4 bases clipped from V and 3 bases from J, the junction kept 5 bases outside the gene matches. Germline CDR1 and CDR2: SGHTA and FQGTGA. This CDR3 contains 15 residues. The DNA of the CDR3 is TGTGCCAGCAGCTCCAGGACTAGCGCAACAGATACGCAGTATTTT. Residues: CASSSRTSATDTQYF.

This clonotype was counted at least ten times. The CDR3 is CSAVAGGTSYEQYF. The CDR3 DNA is TGCAGTGCTGTAGCGGGAGGTACATCCTACGAGCAGTACTTC. V is TRBV20-1 and J is TRBJ2-7; 10 positions agree with TRBD2. Germline trimming cut 5 bases from V and 1 base from J; bases unmatched to any gene: 5. The CDR3 extends over 14 amino acids. Germline V lookup: CDR1 DFQATT, CDR2 SNEGSKA (reference sequence).

This clonotype was seen a handful of times. The chain joins TRBV2 to TRBJ2-5; 7 bases map to TRBD1. The V and J ends lost 7 bases and 2 bases, in that order; junction bases with no gene match: 16. The CDR3 is 17 amino acids. Per the germline V gene, CDR1 is SNHLY and CDR2 is FYNNEI. CDR3 nucleotide sequence: TGTGCCAGCACCTCAAGGGCCCCGACAGGGCGGCAAGAGACCCAGTACTTC. It encodes CASTSRAPTGRQETQYF.

This clonotype was seen many times. The chain has TRBV3-1 and TRBJ2-1; 8 positions agree with TRBD1. Germline lookup yields CDR1 LGHDT and CDR2 YNNKEL (reference sequence). V lost 6 bases and J lost 7; bases outside the gene matches: 5. This CDR3 is built from 13 residues. The CDR3 DNA follows: TGTGCCAGCAGATCCCAGGGGGCGAATGAGCAGTTCTTC. Its protein product is CASRSQGANEQFF.

As concerns this clonotype: One junction end disagrees with the germline gene, perhaps due to a read error. This chain links TRBV6-1 with TRBJ1-5; D call uncertain. From germline, CDR1 is MNHNS and CDR2 SASEGT. The CDR3 spans 13 residues. DNA for the CDR3: TGTGCCAGCAGTACAGTTAGCAATCGGCCCCAGCATTTT. This encodes CASSTVSNRPQHF.

This clonotype was seen many times. The chain uses TRBV27 and TRBJ2-7; 10 bases align to TRBD2. Germline V gene data show CDR1 as MNHEY and CDR2 as SMNVEV (reference sequence). There are 15 residues in the CDR3. Unmatched junction bases numbered 8, after V lost 2 bases and J lost 7 bases. For the CDR3, the DNA is TGTGCCAGCAGTTTAGGTCTAGCGGGAGATAGGGAGCAGTACTTC. Amino acid sequence: CASSLGLAGDREQYF.

This clonotype was recorded a few times. The rearrangement links TRBV20-1 to TRBJ2-7; D could derive from TRBD1 or TRBD2 (5 bases each). The CDR3 totals 13 residues. Germline CDR1 and CDR2: DFQATT and SNEGSKA (reference sequence). The germline V and J ends were trimmed by 5 bases and 7 bases, with 18 bases remaining between them. DNA of the CDR3: TGCAGTGCTGGGGCGGCGGCGAGGGAGGAGCAGTACTTC. It encodes CSAGAAAREEQYF.

This clonotype appeared many times. CDR3 loop: CASSMVGTSGYEQYF. The DNA for the CDR3 is TGTGCCAGCAGTATGGTAGGGACTAGCGGTTACGAGCAGTACTTC. V is TRBV27 and J is TRBJ2-7; 11 bases are shared with TRBD2. Germline values: CDR1 MNHEY, CDR2 SMNVEV (reference sequence). This CDR3 is 15 amino acids long. With 5 bases clipped from V and 4 bases from J, the junction kept 7 bases outside the gene matches.

The V gene is TRBV11-2, the J gene TRBJ2-1, with 16 nucleotides matching TRBD2. V shed 4 bases and J 3 bases; nucleotides not matched to a gene: 6. This CDR3 contains 18 residues. CDR1 is SGHAT and CDR2 is FQNNGV in the germline V gene. The CDR3 sequence is CASSWGLAGGPNYNEQFF. The DNA for the CDR3 is TGTGCCAGCAGCTGGGGACTAGCGGGGGGGCCCAACTACAATGAGCAGTTCTTC.

Many counts were recorded for this clonotype. The chain uses TRBV4-2 and TRBJ2-7; no clear D gene. The germline V gene has CDR1 LGHNA and CDR2 YNFKEQ. Trimming cost V 3 bases and J 0 bases, with 15 bases left between them. CDR3 length equals 16 residues. The CDR3 sequence is CASSHEYGRSSYEQYF. Written as DNA, the CDR3 is TGTGCCAGCAGCCATGAATACGGGCGTAGCTCCTACGAGCAGTACTTC.

In its sample, this clonotype was seen many times. This CDR3 is CASSSRDFKGAEAFF. The CDR3 bases are TGTGCCAGCAGTTCCCGGGACTTTAAGGGCGCTGAAGCTTTCTTT. The rearrangement uses TRBV28 and TRBJ1-1, with D possibly TRBD1 on 5 matching bases. The CDR3 runs to 15 residues. Per the germline V gene, CDR1 is MDHEN and CDR2 is SYDVKM. V shed 4 bases and J shed 6 bases, with 18 bases lying between them.

The chain couples TRBV7-9 to TRBJ2-3; D remains ambiguous. V gave up 8 bases and J gave up 2 bases, with 17 bases separating them. The germline V gene encodes CDR1 SEHNR and CDR2 FQNEAQ (reference sequence). CDR3 length equals 15 residues. CDR3 amino acids: CASGLGSSLTDTQYF. CDR3 coding DNA: TGTGCCAGCGGCCTCGGGTCATCCCTCACAGATACGCAGTATTTT.

V and J are TRBV7-7 and TRBJ2-2; the D is unclear. V shed 1 base and J shed 4 bases, with 10 bases lying between them. CDR1 is SSHAT, CDR2 FNYEAQ, per germline (reference sequence). The CDR3 sequence is 15 residues long. In DNA form, the CDR3 reads TGTGCCAGCAGCTTAGTTGGAGACGGCACCGGGGAGCTGTTTTTT. It specifies CASSLVGDGTGELFF.

This chain links TRBV27 with TRBJ2-5, with 9 bases matching TRBD1. V was pared by 8 bases and J by 11 bases, with 21 bases of the junction left unmatched. The CDR3 totals 16 residues. CDR1 and CDR2 from the germline V gene are MNHEY and SMNVEV (reference sequence). In DNA form, the CDR3 reads TGTGCCAGCCGGTTTATGAGGGGGACAGGGAAGTTTGAGCAGTACTTC. Its translation is CASRFMRGTGKFEQYF.

A few counts support this clonotype. The chain recombines TRBV7-3 with TRBJ1-2, with D perhaps TRBD1 (5 bases). The V end lost 0 bases, the J end lost 5 bases, and 19 bases lay between the germline ends. The germline gives CDR1 SGHTA, CDR2 FQGTGA. This CDR3 has 17 residues. This CDR3 is CASSLTRVTQIPYGYTF. In nucleotides, the CDR3 is TGTGCCAGCAGCTTAACCAGGGTCACTCAGATCCCATATGGCTACACCTTC.

The V and J genes are TRBV5-1 and TRBJ2-3, with 7 bases aligning to TRBD2. CDR1 SGHRS and CDR2 YFSETQ come from the germline V gene. This CDR3 region has 16 residues. The V and J ends lost 0 bases and 1 base, in that order; junction bases with no gene match: 5. Here the CDR3 DNA reads TGCGCCAGCAGCTTGGGTGGTCGGGAGGGCACAGATACGCAGTATTTT. This codes for CASSLGGREGTDTQYF.

The V call is TRBV7-2, the J call TRBJ1-2; no clear D gene. V dropped 4 bases and J dropped 6 bases, with 12 bases sitting between them. The CDR3 has 13 residues. Germline-derived CDR1 and CDR2 are SGHTA and FQGNSA. The CDR3 region has the DNA TGTGCCAGCAGCTGGGCCCCGGGGAATGGCTACACCTTC. Its protein is CASSWAPGNGYTF.

This clonotype has only a few counts. The genes are TRBV7-8 and TRBJ1-6; 7 bases map to TRBD1. V lost 3 bases and J lost 5; bases outside the gene matches: 1. Germline assignment: CDR1 SGHVS and CDR2 FQNEAQ. This CDR3 has 14 residues. In DNA form, the CDR3 reads TGTGCCAGCAGCTTTGACAGGGATAATTCACCCCTCCACTTT. Protein: CASSFDRDNSPLHF.

This clonotype occurred once. The gene calls are TRBV27 and TRBJ2-1; D is ambiguous. Trimming left V 0 bases short and J 2 bases short, with 8 bases between. The germline gives CDR1 MNHEY, CDR2 SMNVEV (reference sequence). The CDR3 extends over 15 amino acids. The CDR3 coding sequence is TGTGCCAGCAGTTTATCCCGAAGTACCTACAATGAGCAGTTCTTC. This codes for CASSLSRSTYNEQFF.

The V call is TRBV10-2, the J call TRBJ2-1, with D unclear. This CDR3 contains 14 residues. CDR1 WSHSY and CDR2 SAAADI come from the germline V gene. V was cut by 2 bases and J by 0 bases, with 5 bases left in between. The CDR3 protein is CASSETFSYNEQFF. As DNA, the CDR3 is TGCGCCAGCAGTGAGACTTTCTCCTACAATGAGCAGTTCTTC.

In the case of this clonotype: A clone one base away is much larger, so this may be a read error. The chain employs TRBV9 and TRBJ2-1, with 8 positions matching TRBD2. Germline V gene data show CDR1 as SGDLS and CDR2 as YYNGEE. The CDR3 sequence is 14 residues long. V gave up 0 bases and J gave up 12 bases; unmatched junction bases: 8. CDR3: CASSVAGGPQGQFF. The CDR3 DNA reads as TGTGCCAGCAGCGTAGCGGGGGGGCCCCAAGGGCAGTTCTTC.